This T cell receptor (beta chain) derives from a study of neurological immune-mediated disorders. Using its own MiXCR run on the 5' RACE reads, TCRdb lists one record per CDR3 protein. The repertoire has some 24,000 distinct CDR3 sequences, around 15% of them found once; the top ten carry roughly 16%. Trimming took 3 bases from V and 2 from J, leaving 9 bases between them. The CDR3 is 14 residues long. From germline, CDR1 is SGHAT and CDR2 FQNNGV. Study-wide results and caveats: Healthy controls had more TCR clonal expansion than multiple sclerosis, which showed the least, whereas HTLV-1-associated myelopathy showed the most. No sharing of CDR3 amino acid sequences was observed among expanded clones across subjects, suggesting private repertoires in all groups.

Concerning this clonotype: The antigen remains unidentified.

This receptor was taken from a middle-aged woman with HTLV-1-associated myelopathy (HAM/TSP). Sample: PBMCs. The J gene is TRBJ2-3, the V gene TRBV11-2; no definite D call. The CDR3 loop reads CASSFLINTDTQYF. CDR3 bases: TGTGCCAGCAGCTTCCTGATAAACACAGATACGCAGTATTTT.